One and the same sample provided the 20 T cell receptor beta chains below, sequenced in a study of shared clonotypes between healthy human individuals. Positively selected for CCR7, the CD45RO-negative cells used as naive CD8 cells excluded terminally differentiated effector memory CD45RA+ cells. Data came from immunoSEQ multiplex PCR; TCRdb stores just in-frame clones and leaves some out. This table holds some 2 million clones, about 95% found once. Sequenced: naive CD8+ T cells sorted from blood. The receptors originated from a man between 18 and 35 years old in good health.

The V gene is TRBV2, the J gene TRBJ2-5, with D perhaps TRBD1 (5 bases). The CDR3 runs 13 residues. V was pared by 6 bases and J by 5 bases, with 13 bases between. Germline CDR1 SNHLY, CDR2 FYNNEI. The CDR3 loop is CASRDIGVETQYF. CDR3 DNA sequence: TGTGCCAGCAGGGACATCGGCGTGGAGACCCAGTACTTC. Variable domain in full (rest from reference TRBV2 and TRBJ2-5): EPEVTQTPSHQVTQMGQEVILRCVPISNHLYFYWYRQILGQKVEFLVSFYNNEISEKSEIFDDQFSVERPDGSNFTLKIRSTKLEDSAMYFCASRDIGVETQYFGPGTRLLVL.

The chain joins TRBV5-1 to TRBJ2-7; 11 bases match TRBD1. V trimming: 2 bases; J trimming: 6 bases; junction bases outside the gene matches: 1. This CDR3 spans 13 amino acids. Germline V gene lookup returns CDR1 SGHRS and CDR2 YFSETQ. CDR3 amino acids: CASSFGTGGEQYF. CDR3 DNA sequence: TGCGCCAGCAGCTTCGGGACAGGGGGCGAGCAGTACTTC. Variable domain in full (rest from reference TRBV5-1 and TRBJ2-7): KAGVTQTPRYLIKTRGQQVTLSCSPISGHRSVSWYQQTPGQGLQFLFEYFSETQRNKGNFPGRFSGRQFSNSRSEMNVSTLELGDSALYLCASSFGTGGEQYFGPGTRLTVT.

This clone came up once. The chain recombines TRBV9 with TRBJ1-1; 9 bases map to TRBD1. V trimming: 0 bases; J trimming: 5 bases; junction bases outside the gene matches: 11. The CDR3 has 17 amino acids. In germline, CDR1 is SGDLS, CDR2 YYNGEE. The CDR3 DNA is TGTGCCAGCAGCGTAGGAGCGTGGGACAGGGTAAGGACTGAAGCTTTCTTT. Translating it yields CASSVGAWDRVRTEAFF.

On this clone itself: The junction departs from germline at one end; a sequencing error may be responsible. The sample has other DNA sequences that encode this CDR3 too. The rearrangement uses TRBV6-1 and TRBJ2-2; TRBD2 agrees at 7 bases. The germline gives CDR1 MNHNS, CDR2 SASEGT. The CDR3 loop spans 12 amino acids. The CDR3 sequence: CASPGGTGELFF. In DNA form, the CDR3 reads TGTGCCAGCCCCGGGGGGACCGGAGAGCTGTTTTTT.

V gene TRBV5-1 combines with J gene TRBJ1-4; D uncertain. The germline V gene encodes CDR1 SGHRS and CDR2 YFSETQ. With 1 base removed from V and 8 bases from J, the gap between germline ends came to 12 bases. The CDR3 runs 14 residues. CDR3 nucleotides: TGCGCCAGCAGCTTGACTCTCAGAGGGGAAAAACTGTTTTTT. It translates to CASSLTLRGEKLFF.

The CDR3 region has the DNA TGCGCCAGCAAGTCAAGACAGGGGGCGTACAATGAGCAGTTCTTC. Translation gives CASKSRQGAYNEQFF. The chain uses TRBV4-1 and TRBJ2-1; 10 bases align to TRBD1. In germline, CDR1 is MGHRA, CDR2 YSYEKL. The CDR3 contains 15 residues. The V gene end was trimmed by 7 bases and the J gene end by 4 bases; junction bases not matched to a gene: 7.

The chain is built from TRBV29-1 and TRBJ2-7; 7 bases are shared with TRBD1. V shed 3 bases and J 2 bases; nucleotides not matched to a gene: 4. CDR1 SQVTM and CDR2 ANQGSEA come from the germline V gene. The CDR3 loop spans 13 amino acids. CDR3 sequence reads: CSVELTGTYEQYF. CDR3 sequence (DNA): TGCAGCGTTGAGCTGACAGGGACCTACGAGCAGTACTTC.

This clone has just one count. The genes are TRBV4-1 and TRBJ2-3; weak D call: TRBD2 (6 bases). The ends were cut back, 3 bases at V and 5 bases at J, with 15 bases in the middle. Germline V gives CDR1 MGHRA, CDR2 YSYEKL. The CDR3 extends over 15 amino acids. CDR3 in amino acids: CASSQSDAGGDTQYF. The CDR3 DNA sequence: TGCGCCAGCAGCCAGTCCGACGCCGGGGGAGATACGCAGTATTTT.

This chain joins TRBV7-8 and TRBJ2-7; weak D call: TRBD1 (6 bases). Germline CDR1 reads SGHVS; CDR2 reads FQNEAQ. This CDR3 has 15 amino acids. Trimming removed 5 bases from V and 4 bases from J, with 18 bases in between. CDR3 protein: CASSPRDTSIYEQYF. The CDR3 DNA follows: TGTGCCAGCAGCCCCAGGGACACCTCTATTTACGAGCAGTACTTC.

This chain uses TRBV27 with TRBJ2-7; no firm D call. V shed 3 bases and J shed 0 bases, with 12 bases lying between them. Per germline, CDR1 MNHEY and CDR2 SMNVEV (reference sequence). The CDR3 is 15 residues long. CDR3 region: CASSFQQAPSYEQYF. CDR3 in DNA: TGTGCCAGCAGTTTCCAGCAGGCCCCCTCCTACGAGCAGTACTTC.

This chain joins TRBV4-3 and TRBJ2-3; D is perhaps TRBD1 or TRBD2 (5 bases each). V lost 3 bases, J lost 4 bases, and 11 bases lay in between. From germline, CDR1 is LGHNA and CDR2 YSLEER. CDR3 size: 14 residues. The CDR3 sequence: CASSQVWGPDTQYF. The CDR3 bases are TGCGCCAGCAGCCAGGTCTGGGGACCAGATACGCAGTATTTT.

The CDR3: CASSYEVLNTEAFF. In DNA form, the CDR3 reads TGTGCCAGCAGTTACGAGGTTCTGAACACTGAAGCTTTCTTT. The rearrangement joins TRBV6-5 to TRBJ1-1; D gene ambiguous. Germline CDR1 and CDR2: MNHEY and SVGAGI. This CDR3 is built from 14 residues. The ends were cut back, 2 bases at V and 0 bases at J, with 7 bases in the middle.

The chain is built from TRBV7-2 and TRBJ2-7; 11 bases fit TRBD1. This CDR3 is 14 amino acids long. Germline V CDR1 and CDR2: SGHTA, FQGNSA. Trimming at V came to 5 bases and at J to 5 bases, leaving 5 bases not matched to a gene. For the CDR3, the DNA is TGTGCCAGCAGCGTGGACAGGGGGCCTGACGAGCAGTACTTC. This translates into CASSVDRGPDEQYF.

The chain is built from TRBV4-1 and TRBJ1-4, with D maybe TRBD1 (6 bases). The CDR3 totals 15 residues. Trimming took 6 bases from V and 5 from J, leaving 16 bases between them. CDR1 is MGHRA, CDR2 YSYEKL, per germline. The CDR3 sequence is CASSPRGQSNEKLFF. CDR3 bases: TGCGCCAGCAGTCCAAGAGGACAGTCGAATGAAAAACTGTTTTTT.

V usage is TRBV4-1 and J usage is TRBJ2-3; D not resolved. Trimming shortened V by 4 bases and J by 1 base, and 3 bases separated the two germline ends. Per germline, CDR1 MGHRA and CDR2 YSYEKL. This CDR3 region has 12 residues. In DNA form, the CDR3 reads TGCGCCAGCAGCCGAGGCACAGATACGCAGTATTTT. Encoded protein: CASSRGTDTQYF.

The chain employs TRBV7-2 and TRBJ2-5; 9 bases are shared with TRBD2. CDR3 length equals 16 residues. With V trimmed by 1 base and J by 7 bases, 10 bases remained unmatched. The germline gives CDR1 SGHTA, CDR2 FQGNSA. The CDR3 loop reads CASSLDAGGLFGTQYF. The CDR3 DNA sequence: TGTGCCAGCAGCTTAGATGCGGGAGGGCTCTTCGGGACCCAGTACTTC.

On this clone itself: The sample contains more than one DNA sequence encoding this CDR3. V usage is TRBV10-1 and J usage is TRBJ2-7, with D perhaps TRBD2 (5 bases). There are 13 residues in the CDR3. V was trimmed by 8 bases and J by 1 base, leaving 12 bases between them. In germline, CDR1 is WNHNN, CDR2 SYGVQD (reference sequence). CDR3: CASSEGFSYEQYF. CDR3 sequence (DNA): TGCGCCAGCTCTGAGGGTTTTTCCTACGAGCAGTACTTC.

This clone occurred once. The chain uses TRBV20-1 and TRBJ1-1; D is perhaps TRBD1 (5 bases). V dropped 6 bases and J dropped 1 base, with 6 bases sitting between them. The CDR3 runs 11 residues. The germline V gene encodes CDR1 DFQATT and CDR2 SNEGSKA (reference sequence). The CDR3 nucleotides read TGCAGTGCCGGACAGAACACTGAAGCTTTCTTT. It is translated as CSAGQNTEAFF.

The chain is built from TRBV10-2 and TRBJ1-2; 10 positions agree with TRBD1. J lost 4 bases, V lost 3 bases, and 5 bases had no gene match. Germline CDR1 reads WSHSY; CDR2 reads SAAADI. The CDR3 length is 15 residues. This CDR3 is CASSDLWTGGYGYTF. The CDR3 DNA is TGCGCCAGCAGTGATCTATGGACAGGGGGCTATGGCTACACCTTC.

This clone was observed a handful of times. The DNA for the CDR3 is TGTGCCAGCAGCGTAGGTGGGTGGGTGCAGTTCTTC. Its protein is CASSVGGWVQFF. The genes are TRBV9 and TRBJ2-1, with D hard to call. Germline V lookup: CDR1 SGDLS, CDR2 YYNGEE. The CDR3 is 12 residues long. V lost 0 bases to trimming and J lost 12 bases, with 10 bases between them.